This record covers a single T cell receptor beta chain. Its antigen is undetermined. Time point in this sample: week 23, last vaccination. The vaccine gave 300 ug of a 20-mer mutant IDH1 peptide subcutaneously per dose. The CDR3 consists of 15 residues. J was trimmed by 9 bases and V by 1 base; bases with no gene match: 6. Germline V gene sequence: CDR1 MDHEN, CDR2 SYDVKM. The source of the sample is a study of a mutant IDH1 vaccine in newly diagnosed glioma. Whole-study context: Vaccines were begun 4-6 weeks after radiotherapy alone, or with temozolomide cycles. The treated group averaged approximately 38 years old and was around 62% male, approximately 40% female.

Method: immunoSEQ multiplex PCR; TCRdb's copy keeps in-frame clones and lacks some. This sample has about 65,000 clones, with 85% found just once. The chain has TRBV28 and TRBJ2-5, with 12 bases fitting TRBD2. The TCR comes from a man aged 30-40 years with glioma. Sequenced here: PBMCs, sampled from a glioma patient whose treatment included an IDH1 peptide vaccine. The DNA of the CDR3 is TGTGCCAGCAGTTTATCAGCTAGCGGGGGGGAAGCCCAGTACTTC. This encodes CASSLSASGGEAQYF.